This T cell receptor beta chain came from a study of CXCR3-negative and CXCR3-positive naive CD8 T cells. Researchers prepared the TRB cDNA libraries using 5' RACE with UMI labels. Following a re-call of the 5' RACE reads, TCRdb has one entry per CDR3 protein and lacks DNA. The sample has 50,000 to 65,000 distinct CDR3 sequences, and its top ten clones hold more than 3.5%. The clonotype comes from a human donor in good health. Some clones in this sample may be carry-over from other donors' samples. Sequenced sample: naive CXCR3- CD8+ T cells from blood. Subset of the sample: CD45RO-CCR7+CD27+CD95- naive CD8+ T cells lacking CXCR3 (TNR3-).

The CDR3: CASSLDGRDVTIRTEAFF. The J gene is TRBJ1-1, the V gene TRBV28. Germline V gives CDR1 MDHEN, CDR2 SYDVKM. CDR3 length equals 18 residues.